The following is a TCR beta chain sequence with its context. This sample includes further DNA sequences coding for the same CDR3. Looked up from germline, CDR1 is SGHRS and CDR2 is YFSETQ. V lost 0 bases, J lost 5 bases, and 11 bases lay in between. The CDR3 loop spans 14 amino acids. This record comes from a study of blood T cell repertoires in COVID-19. About the research overall: The United States, Italy and Spain supplied acute and convalescent COVID-19 samples. T cells, B-cell-depleted T cells, or PBMCs provided the cDNA or gDNA that served as material.

Per the study methods: The authors estimated nucleated cell counts from reference gene primer amplification. TCRdb keeps only in-frame clones here, not all; method: immunoSEQ multiplex PCR. V and J calls and clone size follow that table, whereas D and trimming were derived from the DNA. This table holds 300,000 to 450,000 clones, roughly 90% found once. Enrolled during active infection, Seattle patients were then followed longitudinally. This receptor was obtained from a woman in her fifties or sixties with COVID-19, enrolled during active disease. Sequenced sample: peripheral blood. This chain links TRBV5-1 with TRBJ1-2; possible D gene TRBD1, 6 bases. The CDR3 is CASSLAAGDYGYTF. The CDR3 nucleotides read TGCGCCAGCAGCTTGGCCGCAGGGGATTATGGCTACACCTTC.